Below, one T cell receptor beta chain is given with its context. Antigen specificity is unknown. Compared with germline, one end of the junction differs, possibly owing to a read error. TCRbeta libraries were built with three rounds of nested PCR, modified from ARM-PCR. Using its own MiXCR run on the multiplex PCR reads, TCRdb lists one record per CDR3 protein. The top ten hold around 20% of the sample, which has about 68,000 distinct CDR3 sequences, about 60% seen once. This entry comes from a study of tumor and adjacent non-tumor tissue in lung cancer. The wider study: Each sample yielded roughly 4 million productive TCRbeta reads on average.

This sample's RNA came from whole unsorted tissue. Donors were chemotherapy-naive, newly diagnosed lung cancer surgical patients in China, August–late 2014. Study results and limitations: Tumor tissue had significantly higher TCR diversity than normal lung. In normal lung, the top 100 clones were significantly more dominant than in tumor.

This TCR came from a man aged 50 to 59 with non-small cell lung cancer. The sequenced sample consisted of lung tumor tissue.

The CDR3 coding sequence is TGTGCCAGCAGTTACGATGTGGCTAGCGGGAGGTACAATAAGCATTTCTTC. It encodes CASSYDVASGRYNKHFF. The rearrangement links TRBV6-2 or TRBV6-3 to TRBJ2-1; TRBD2 matches at 11 bases. There are 17 residues in the CDR3. Per the germline V gene, CDR1 is MNHEY and CDR2 is SVGEGT.